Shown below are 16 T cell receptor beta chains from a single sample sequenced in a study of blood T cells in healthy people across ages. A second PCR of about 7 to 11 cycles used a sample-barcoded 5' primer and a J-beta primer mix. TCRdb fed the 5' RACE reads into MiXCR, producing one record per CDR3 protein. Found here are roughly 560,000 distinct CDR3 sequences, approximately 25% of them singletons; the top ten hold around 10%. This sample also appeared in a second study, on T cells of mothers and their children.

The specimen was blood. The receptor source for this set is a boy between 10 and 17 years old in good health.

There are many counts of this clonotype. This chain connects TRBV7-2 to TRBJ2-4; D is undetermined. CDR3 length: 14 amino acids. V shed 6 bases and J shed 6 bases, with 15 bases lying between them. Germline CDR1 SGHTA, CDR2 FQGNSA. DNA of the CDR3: TGTGCCAGCAGGATACAACCCAGGACAAACATTCAGTACTTC. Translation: CASRIQPRTNIQYF.

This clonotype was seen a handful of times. CDR3 amino acids: CATSDYSGGTAAGELFF. The CDR3 nucleotides read TGTGCCACCAGTGATTATAGCGGGGGGACCGCCGCCGGGGAGCTGTTTTTT. The rearrangement uses TRBV24-1 and TRBJ2-2; 10 bases match TRBD2. V shed 2 bases and J 6 bases; nucleotides not matched to a gene: 8. CDR1 KGHDR and CDR2 SFDVKD come from the germline V gene. CDR3 length equals 17 residues.

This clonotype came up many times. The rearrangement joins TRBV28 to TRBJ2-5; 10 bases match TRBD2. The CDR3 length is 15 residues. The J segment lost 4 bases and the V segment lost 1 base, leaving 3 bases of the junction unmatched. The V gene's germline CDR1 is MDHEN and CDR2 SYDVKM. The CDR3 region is CASSLSRLAGETQYF. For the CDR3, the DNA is TGTGCCAGCAGTTTATCGCGACTAGCGGGAGAGACCCAGTACTTC.

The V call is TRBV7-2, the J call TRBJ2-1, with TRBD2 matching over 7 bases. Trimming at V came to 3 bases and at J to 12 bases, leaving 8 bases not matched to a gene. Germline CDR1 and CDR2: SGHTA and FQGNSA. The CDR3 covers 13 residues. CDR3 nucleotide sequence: TGTGCCAGCAGCTTTCAATTGACTAGCCCGCAGTTCTTC. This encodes CASSFQLTSPQFF. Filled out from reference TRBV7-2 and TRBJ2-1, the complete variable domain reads GAGVSQSPSNKVTEKGKDVELRCDPISGHTALYWYRQSLGQGLEFLIYFQGNSAPDKSGLPSDRFSAERTGGSVSTLTIQRTQQEDSAVYLCASSFQLTSPQFFGPGTRLTVL.

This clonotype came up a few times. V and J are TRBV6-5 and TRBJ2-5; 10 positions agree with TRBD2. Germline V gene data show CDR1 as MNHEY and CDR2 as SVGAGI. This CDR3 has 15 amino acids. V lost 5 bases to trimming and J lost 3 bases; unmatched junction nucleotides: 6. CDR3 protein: CASSRGLAVKETQYF. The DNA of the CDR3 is TGTGCCAGCAGTCGCGGACTAGCGGTCAAAGAGACCCAGTACTTC.

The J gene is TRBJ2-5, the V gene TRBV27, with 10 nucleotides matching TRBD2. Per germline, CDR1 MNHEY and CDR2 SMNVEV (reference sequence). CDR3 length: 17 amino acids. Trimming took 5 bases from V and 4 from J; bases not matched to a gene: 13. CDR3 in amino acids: CASSPFGRLAGSETQYF. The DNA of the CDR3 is TGTGCCAGCAGTCCGTTTGGACGACTAGCGGGCTCAGAGACCCAGTACTTC.

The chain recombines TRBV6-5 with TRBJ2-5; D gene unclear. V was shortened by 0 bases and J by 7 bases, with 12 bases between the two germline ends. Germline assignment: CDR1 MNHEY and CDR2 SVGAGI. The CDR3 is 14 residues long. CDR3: CASSYSESSGTQYF. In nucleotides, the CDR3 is TGTGCCAGCAGTTACTCAGAGTCGTCCGGGACCCAGTACTTC.

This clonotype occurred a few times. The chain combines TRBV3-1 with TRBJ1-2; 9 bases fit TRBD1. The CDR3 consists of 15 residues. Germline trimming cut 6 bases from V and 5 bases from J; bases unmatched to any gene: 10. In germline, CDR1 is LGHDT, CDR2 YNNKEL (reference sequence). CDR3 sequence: CASRPWEGQGYGYTF. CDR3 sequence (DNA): TGTGCCAGCAGACCGTGGGAAGGACAGGGGTATGGCTACACCTTC.

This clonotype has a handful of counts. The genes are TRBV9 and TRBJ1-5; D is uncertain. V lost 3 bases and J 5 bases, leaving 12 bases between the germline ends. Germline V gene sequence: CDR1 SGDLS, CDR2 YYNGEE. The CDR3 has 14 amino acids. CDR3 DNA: TGTGCCAGCAGCGGAGGGTCGGTGGATCAGCCCCAGCATTTT. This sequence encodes CASSGGSVDQPQHF. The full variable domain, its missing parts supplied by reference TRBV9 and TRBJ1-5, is DSGVTQTPKHLITATGQRVTLRCSPRSGDLSVYWYQQSLDQGLQFLIQYYNGEERAKGNILERFSAQQFPDLHSELNLSSLELGDSALYFCASSGGSVDQPQHFGDGTRLSIL.

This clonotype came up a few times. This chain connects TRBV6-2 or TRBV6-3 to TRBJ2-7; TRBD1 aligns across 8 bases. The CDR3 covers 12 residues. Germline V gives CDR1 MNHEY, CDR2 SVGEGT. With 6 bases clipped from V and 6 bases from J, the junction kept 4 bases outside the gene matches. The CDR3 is CASRTGEGEQYF. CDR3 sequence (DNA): TGTGCCAGCAGGACAGGGGAAGGCGAGCAGTACTTC.

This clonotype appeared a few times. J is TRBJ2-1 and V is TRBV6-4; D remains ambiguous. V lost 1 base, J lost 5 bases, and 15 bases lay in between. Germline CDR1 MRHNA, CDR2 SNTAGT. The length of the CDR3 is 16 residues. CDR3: CASSDLGGQVNNEQFF. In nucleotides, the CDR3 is TGTGCCAGCAGTGACTTAGGTGGTCAGGTCAACAATGAGCAGTTCTTC.

CDR3 DNA sequence: TGTGCCTGGAGTGTAAGAGCGGGAGGGCCCGATGAGCAGTTCTTC. Its protein product is CAWSVRAGGPDEQFF. V gene TRBV30 combines with J gene TRBJ2-1, with TRBD2 matching over 10 bases. There are 15 residues in the CDR3. In germline, CDR1 is GTSNPN, CDR2 SVGIG (reference sequence). V lost 0 bases, J lost 8 bases, and 7 bases stayed unmatched.

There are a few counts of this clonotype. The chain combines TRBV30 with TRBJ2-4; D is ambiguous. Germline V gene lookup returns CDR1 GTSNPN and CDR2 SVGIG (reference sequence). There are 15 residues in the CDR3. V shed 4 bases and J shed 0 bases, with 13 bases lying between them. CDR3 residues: CAWTTGFLAKNIQYF. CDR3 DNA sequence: TGTGCCTGGACCACCGGGTTCTTAGCCAAAAACATTCAGTACTTC.

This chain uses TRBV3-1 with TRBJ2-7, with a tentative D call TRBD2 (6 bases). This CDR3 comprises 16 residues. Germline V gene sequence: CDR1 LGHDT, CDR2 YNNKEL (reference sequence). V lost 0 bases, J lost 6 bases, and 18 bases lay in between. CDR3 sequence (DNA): TGTGCCAGCAGCCAAGAGGGACTTGGGATGGGTACCGAGCAGTACTTC. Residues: CASSQEGLGMGTEQYF.

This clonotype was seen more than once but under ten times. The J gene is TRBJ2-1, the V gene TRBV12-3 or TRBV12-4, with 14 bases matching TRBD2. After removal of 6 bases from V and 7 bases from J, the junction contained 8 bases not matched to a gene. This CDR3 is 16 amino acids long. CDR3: CASRTGLAGAWNEQFF. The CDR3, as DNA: TGTGCCAGCAGGACGGGACTAGCGGGAGCATGGAATGAGCAGTTCTTC.

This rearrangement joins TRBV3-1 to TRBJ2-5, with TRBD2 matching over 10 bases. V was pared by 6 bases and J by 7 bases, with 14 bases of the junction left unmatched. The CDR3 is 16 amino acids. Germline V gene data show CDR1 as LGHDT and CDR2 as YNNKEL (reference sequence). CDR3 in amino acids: CASRPASGGFSVTQYF. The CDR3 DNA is TGTGCCAGCAGACCTGCTAGCGGGGGCTTTAGCGTGACCCAGTACTTC.